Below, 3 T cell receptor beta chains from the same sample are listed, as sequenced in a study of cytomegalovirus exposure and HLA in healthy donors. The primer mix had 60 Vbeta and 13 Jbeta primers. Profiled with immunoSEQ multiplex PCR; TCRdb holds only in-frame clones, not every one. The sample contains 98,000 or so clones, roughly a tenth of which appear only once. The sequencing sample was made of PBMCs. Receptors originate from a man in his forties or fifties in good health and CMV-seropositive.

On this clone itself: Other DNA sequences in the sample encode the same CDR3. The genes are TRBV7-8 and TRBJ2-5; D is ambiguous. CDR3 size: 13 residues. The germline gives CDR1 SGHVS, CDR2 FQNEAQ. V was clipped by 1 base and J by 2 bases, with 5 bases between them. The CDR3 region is CASSLDRQETQYF. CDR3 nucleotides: TGTGCCAGCAGCTTAGATCGTCAAGAGACCCAGTACTTC.

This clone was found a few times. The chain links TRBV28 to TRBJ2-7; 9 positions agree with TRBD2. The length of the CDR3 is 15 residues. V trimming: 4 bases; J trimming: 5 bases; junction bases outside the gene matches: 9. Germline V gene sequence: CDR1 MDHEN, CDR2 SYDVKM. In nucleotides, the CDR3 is TGTGCCAGCAGTTCCCCCGGGACTAGCTTCCACGAGCAGTACTTC. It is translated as CASSSPGTSFHEQYF.

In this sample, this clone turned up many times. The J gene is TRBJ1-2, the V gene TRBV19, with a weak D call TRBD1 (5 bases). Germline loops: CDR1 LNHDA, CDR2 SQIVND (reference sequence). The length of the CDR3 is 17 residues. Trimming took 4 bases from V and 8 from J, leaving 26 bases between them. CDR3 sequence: CASSTESGGRDSFGYTF. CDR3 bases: TGTGCCAGTAGTACTGAGTCAGGTGGCAGGGACTCGTTCGGCTACACCTTC.